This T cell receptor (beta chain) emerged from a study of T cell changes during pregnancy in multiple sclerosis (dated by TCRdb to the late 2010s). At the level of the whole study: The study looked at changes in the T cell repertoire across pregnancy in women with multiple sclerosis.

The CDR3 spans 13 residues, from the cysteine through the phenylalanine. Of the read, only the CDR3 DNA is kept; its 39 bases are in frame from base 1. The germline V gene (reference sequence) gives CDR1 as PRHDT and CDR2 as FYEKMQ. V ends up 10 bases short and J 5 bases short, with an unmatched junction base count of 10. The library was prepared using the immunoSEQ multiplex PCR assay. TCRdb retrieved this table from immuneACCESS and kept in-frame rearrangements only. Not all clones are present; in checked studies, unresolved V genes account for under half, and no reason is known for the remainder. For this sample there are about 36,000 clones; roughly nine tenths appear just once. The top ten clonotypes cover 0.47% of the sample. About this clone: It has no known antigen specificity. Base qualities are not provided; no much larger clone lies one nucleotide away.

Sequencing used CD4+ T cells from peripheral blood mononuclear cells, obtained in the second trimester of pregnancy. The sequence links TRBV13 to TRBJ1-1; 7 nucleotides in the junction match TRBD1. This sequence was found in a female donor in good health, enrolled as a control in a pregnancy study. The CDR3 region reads CATETGDWTEAFF. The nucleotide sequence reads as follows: TGTGCCACCGAAACAGGGGACTGGACTGAAGCTTTCTTT.